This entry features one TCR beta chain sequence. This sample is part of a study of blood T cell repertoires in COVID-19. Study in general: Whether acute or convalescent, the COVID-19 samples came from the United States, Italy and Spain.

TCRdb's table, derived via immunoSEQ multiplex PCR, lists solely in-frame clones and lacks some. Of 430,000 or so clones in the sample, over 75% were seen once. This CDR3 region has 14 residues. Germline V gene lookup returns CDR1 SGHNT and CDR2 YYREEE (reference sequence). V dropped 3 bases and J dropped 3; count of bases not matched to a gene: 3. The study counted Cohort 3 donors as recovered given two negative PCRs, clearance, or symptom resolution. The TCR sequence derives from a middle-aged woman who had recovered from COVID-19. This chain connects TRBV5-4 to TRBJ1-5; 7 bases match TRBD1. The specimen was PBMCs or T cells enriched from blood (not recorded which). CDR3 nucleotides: TGTGCCAGCAGCTCGGGACAGCCCAATCAGCCCCAGCATTTT. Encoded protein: CASSSGQPNQPQHF.